This paragraph covers one TCR beta chain sequence. Its antigen is not identified. These data originate in a study of immune evolution from preneoplasia to lung adenocarcinoma. The CDR3 has 12 residues. CDR1 is KGHSH and CDR2 is LQKENI in the germline V gene. The V gene lost 4 bases and the J gene lost 2 bases, with 6 bases spanning the gap. Between about 2014 and 2018, patients underwent resection in Japan or China. Findings and limits, study-wide: Top clone frequencies peaked in normal lung, apparently declining through invasive adenocarcinoma.

Profiling relied on immunoSEQ multiplex PCR, and the TCRdb table lists in-frame clones only, not all of them. The sample has thousands of clones, 81% seen once. Sequencing was carried out using FFPE adjacent normal lung tissue. The receptor was isolated from a person between 70 and 80 years old with lung adenocarcinoma. The chain couples TRBV18 to TRBJ2-7; D gene ambiguous. CDR3 sequence (DNA): TGTGCCAGCTCACACGTACCCTACGAGCAGTACTTC. Its protein product is CASSHVPYEQYF.